This T cell receptor beta chain comes out of a study of cytomegalovirus exposure and HLA in healthy donors. Study-wide background: Earlier, 100 million to 130 million unique TCR beta sequences were recovered from about 200 million T cells by an analysis. Study-wide points: A later analysis linked a missense variant in DCLRE1C to the trimming of TCR beta V and J genes.

Germline CDR1 is SGHNT and CDR2 is YYREEE (reference sequence). This CDR3 is built from 14 residues. The J segment lost 8 bases and the V segment lost 3 bases, leaving 6 bases of the junction unmatched. Details on this clone: Its cognate antigen is unknown.

Use of 60 Vbeta and 13 Jbeta primers characterized the PCR. Per the original data handling: A later analysis tallied 75 million to 80 million unique TCR beta chains, 8.5 million to 11 million of them shared. Assay used: immunoSEQ multiplex PCR; TCRdb lists only in-frame clones, some missing. V and J calls plus clone size are reproduced from that table; the DNA served to infer D and trimming. The sample holds under 170,000 clones, 70% to 80% seen once. The sequence was obtained from a human donor in good health. The sequenced sample was PBMCs. This chain uses TRBV5-4 with TRBJ2-1; 9 nucleotides agree with TRBD1. The CDR3 reads CASSSGQGRHEQFF. Written as DNA, the CDR3 is TGTGCCAGCAGCTCGGGACAGGGTCGCCATGAGCAGTTCTTC.